A selection of T cell receptor beta chains follows, all from one sample in a study of shared clonotypes between healthy human individuals. Assay: immunoSEQ multiplex PCR; the TCRdb copy retains only in-frame clones and omits some. This sample yields around 690,000 clones, of which about nine tenths are seen a single time; about 34% belongs to the top ten. Material for sequencing was memory CD8+ T cells from PBMCs. The receptor set was obtained from a man between 18 and 35 years old in good health. Some clones in this sample may be carry-over from other donors' samples. Both conserved end residues are part of each CDR3. The D gene is left open where the match is weak. Clone size is given for some rows only: seen once, a few or many times, or a class if the clone is expanded.

NA,TRBV28,NA,TRBJ1-1,CASSSGANTEAFF,TGTGCCAGCAGTTCCGGGGCGAACACTGAAGCTTTCTTT
NA,TRBV7-2,NA,TRBJ2-1,CASSFPYNEQFF,TGTGCCAGCAGCTTCCCGTACAATGAGCAGTTCTTC
NA,TRBV11-2,NA,TRBJ1-1,CASSLEMTGGTEAFF,TGTGCCAGCAGCTTAGAAATGACAGGCGGCACTGAAGCTTTCTTT
TRBD1,TRBV27,NA,TRBJ2-7,CASSLGDGTGGYEQYF,TGTGCCAGCAGTTTAGGGGACGGGACAGGGGGCTACGAGCAGTACTTC
NA,TRBV5-6,NA,TRBJ1-2,CASSLEGGSTYGYTF,TGTGCCAGCAGCTTGGAAGGAGGGTCGACCTATGGCTACACCTTC
NA,TRBV19,NA,TRBJ2-7,CASSIVRDVAYEQYF,TGTGCCAGTAGTATAGTCCGGGACGTCGCCTACGAGCAGTACTTC
TRBD2,TRBV4-1,NA,TRBJ2-3,CASSQQTAGGSWTDTQYF,TGCGCCAGCAGCCAACAAACAGCGGGAGGAAGTTGGACAGATACGCAGTATTTT
NA,TRBV30,NA,TRBJ1-4,CAWSALNEKLFF,TGTGCCTGGAGTGCCCTTAATGAAAAACTGTTTTTT
NA,TRBV27,once,TRBJ2-1,CASRAGGRSIYNEQFF,TGTGCCAGCAGGGCAGGGGGGCGGAGTATATACAATGAGCAGTTCTTC
NA,TRBV28,NA,TRBJ2-1,CASSIFEEANEQFF,TGTGCCAGCAGTATATTCGAGGAAGCCAATGAGCAGTTCTTC
NA,TRBV15,NA,TRBJ2-5,CATSRGLQETQYF,TGTGCCACCAGCAGAGGGTTGCAAGAGACCCAGTACTTC
NA,TRBV23-1,NA,TRBJ1-2,CASPEGYTF,TGCGCCAGCCCAGAGGGCTACACCTTC
NA,TRBV27,NA,TRBJ2-1,CASSPPEGQLKQFF,TGTGCCAGCAGCCCCCCCGAGGGTCAACTAAAGCAGTTCTTC
TRBD2,TRBV4-3,NA,TRBJ2-2,CASSQEGREGTGELFF,TGCGCCAGCAGCCAAGAAGGGCGGGAGGGTACCGGGGAGCTGTTTTTT
NA,TRBV5-5,NA,TRBJ2-1,CASSLAGLTEQFF,TGTGCCAGCAGCTTGGCCGGGTTGACTGAGCAGTTCTTC
TRBD1,TRBV27,many,TRBJ1-2,CASSTSRQGGVYGYTF,TGTGCCAGCTCTACATCAAGACAGGGGGGGGTCTATGGCTACACCTTC
NA,TRBV11-2,NA,TRBJ2-2,CASSYWTRNTGELFF,TGTGCCAGCAGCTATTGGACAAGGAACACCGGGGAGCTGTTTTTT
NA,TRBV28,once,TRBJ2-6,CASSPPGLTLSGVANVLTF,TGTGCCAGCAGTCCCCCCGGTTTGACGCTCTCTGGGGTAGCCAACGTCCTGACTTTC
NA,TRBV11-2,NA,TRBJ1-3,CASSFVNSGNTIYF,TGTGCCAGCAGCTTCGTCAACTCTGGAAACACCATATATTTT
NA,TRBV28,NA,TRBJ1-3,CASSPYRLAGNTIYF,TGTGCCAGCAGCCCCTATCGGTTGGCGGGAAACACCATATATTTT
NA,TRBV4-3,NA,TRBJ2-7,CASSQFPDSYEQYF,TGCGCCAGCAGCCAATTTCCTGATTCCTACGAGCAGTACTTC
NA,TRBV27,NA,TRBJ1-5,CASSALGGQPQHF,TGTGCCAGCAGTGCCCTTGGGGGTCAGCCCCAGCATTTT
NA,TRBV4-1,NA,TRBJ2-7,CASSLSIINTYEQYF,TGCGCCAGCAGCCTCTCCATCATTAACACCTACGAGCAGTACTTC
TRBD1,TRBV7-2,NA,TRBJ2-7,CASSPAAGQGVGEQYF,TGTGCCAGCAGCCCTGCGGCGGGACAGGGTGTAGGGGAGCAGTACTTC
NA,TRBV5-1,NA,TRBJ2-7,CASSLSIAYEQYF,TGCGCCAGCAGCTTGTCTATCGCCTACGAGCAGTACTTC
TRBD2,TRBV11-3,NA,TRBJ2-5,CASSLPGLARGETQYF,TGTGCCAGCAGCTTACCGGGACTAGCGAGAGGAGAGACCCAGTACTTC
NA,TRBV6-4,NA,TRBJ1-2,CASSPGTEVDGYTF,TGTGCCAGCAGTCCCGGGACTGAGGTAGATGGCTACACCTTC
TRBD1,TRBV12-5,NA,TRBJ1-2,CASGLGGQGDYTF,TGTGCTAGTGGTTTGGGGGGACAGGGTGACTACACCTTC
NA,TRBV7-3,NA,TRBJ2-7,CASSFGGASTYEQYF,TGTGCCAGCAGCTTCGGAGGGGCGAGTACCTACGAGCAGTACTTC
NA,TRBV7-9,NA,TRBJ2-2,CANGGWAENTGELFF,TGTGCCAACGGCGGGTGGGCAGAGAACACCGGGGAGCTGTTTTTT
NA,TRBV6-1,NA,TRBJ1-2,CASSEWGATDYGYTF,TGTGCCAGCAGTGAATGGGGGGCTACGGACTATGGCTACACCTTC
NA,TRBV4-2,once,TRBJ2-1,CASSQSDSSSYNEQFF,TGTGCCAGCAGCCAATCCGACAGCAGCTCCTACAATGAGCAGTTCTTC
NA,TRBV28,NA,TRBJ2-7,CASSPGLLYEQYF,TGTGCCAGCAGCCCAGGACTTTTATACGAGCAGTACTTC
TRBD1,TRBV28,NA,TRBJ2-7,CASRVTGAPYEQYF,TGTGCCAGCAGAGTGACAGGGGCTCCCTACGAGCAGTACTTC
TRBD2,TRBV5-6,NA,TRBJ2-7,CASSSGLARGDEQYF,TGTGCCAGCAGCTCAGGACTAGCGAGGGGCGACGAGCAGTACTTC
NA,TRBV11-2,once,TRBJ2-7,CASSFWSYEQYF,TGTGCCAGCAGCTTCTGGAGCTACGAGCAGTACTTC
TRBD1,TRBV5-1,NA,TRBJ1-2,CASSLDGDSPLSPGYTF,TGCGCCAGCAGCTTGGATGGGGACAGTCCTCTCTCTCCTGGCTACACCTTC
NA,TRBV2,NA,TRBJ2-7,CASSDGQGGYEQYF,TGTGCCAGCAGTGATGGGCAGGGGGGCTACGAGCAGTACTTC
TRBD1,TRBV5-1,NA,TRBJ2-7,CASSPSGRQGSYEQYF,TGCGCCAGCAGCCCATCAGGAAGACAGGGGAGCTACGAGCAGTACTTC
NA,TRBV11-2,NA,TRBJ2-1,CASSSYPNEQFF,TGTGCCAGCAGCTCCTACCCCAATGAGCAGTTCTTC
TRBD1,TRBV10-3,NA,TRBJ1-1,CAIRTGAGTEAFF,TGTGCCATCAGGACAGGGGCGGGCACTGAAGCTTTCTTT
NA,TRBV30,NA,TRBJ1-5,CAWSVASNQPQHF,TGTGCCTGGAGTGTCGCCAGCAATCAGCCCCAGCATTTT
NA,TRBV9,NA,TRBJ1-2,CASSGSGTAPYGYTF,TGTGCCAGCAGCGGATCCGGGACCGCTCCTTATGGCTACACCTTC
NA,TRBV20-1,NA,TRBJ1-2,CSADPYTF,TGCAGTGCGGACCCCTACACCTTC
NA,TRBV27,NA,TRBJ2-7,CASSPLLGVGEQYF,TGTGCCAGCAGTCCCCTTTTGGGGGTAGGCGAGCAGTACTTC
NA,TRBV2,few,TRBJ1-1,CASSEGHLVPEAFF,TGTGCCAGCAGTGAAGGGCACCTAGTTCCCGAAGCTTTCTTT
TRBD1,TRBV7-9,NA,TRBJ2-7,CASSTGAPYEQYF,TGTGCCAGCAGTACAGGGGCCCCCTACGAGCAGTACTTC
NA,TRBV28,once,TRBJ2-5,CASTPTDYQETQYF,TGTGCCAGCACTCCGACAGACTACCAAGAGACCCAGTACTTC
NA,TRBV28,NA,TRBJ2-4,CASKNGGLDIQYF,TGTGCCAGCAAAAATGGAGGTCTCGACATTCAGTACTTC
NA,TRBV11-2,NA,TRBJ2-7,CASSLEGWEQYF,TGTGCCAGCAGCTTAGAGGGCTGGGAGCAGTACTTC
NA,TRBV28,NA,TRBJ2-7,CASNVRGFSYEQYF,TGTGCCAGCAACGTCAGGGGCTTCTCCTACGAGCAGTACTTC